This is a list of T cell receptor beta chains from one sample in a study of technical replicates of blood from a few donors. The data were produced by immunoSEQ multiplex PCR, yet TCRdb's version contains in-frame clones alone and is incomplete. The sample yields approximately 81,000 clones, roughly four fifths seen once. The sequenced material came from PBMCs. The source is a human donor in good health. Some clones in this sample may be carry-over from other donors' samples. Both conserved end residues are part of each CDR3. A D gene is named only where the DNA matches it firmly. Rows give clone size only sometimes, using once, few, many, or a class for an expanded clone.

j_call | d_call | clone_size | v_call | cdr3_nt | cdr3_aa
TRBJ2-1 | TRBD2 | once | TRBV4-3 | TGCGCCAGCAGCCTGACTAGCGGGGAACCCTACAATGAGCAGTTCTTC | CASSLTSGEPYNEQFF
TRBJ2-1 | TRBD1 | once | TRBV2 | TGTGCCAGCAGACCGGGACAGGGGTTCTACAATGAGCAGTTCTTC | CASRPGQGFYNEQFF
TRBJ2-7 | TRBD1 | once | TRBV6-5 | TGTGCCAGCAGATTCCCGGGACAGGGGGCACACGAGCAGTACTTC | CASRFPGQGAHEQYF
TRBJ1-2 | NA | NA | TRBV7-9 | TGTGCCAGCAGCTTCCAACAGGGAAGAGACGGCTACACCTTC | CASSFQQGRDGYTF
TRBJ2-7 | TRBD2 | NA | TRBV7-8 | TGTGCCAGCAGCTTACTAGCGGGAGTGGACGAGCAGTACTTC | CASSLLAGVDEQYF
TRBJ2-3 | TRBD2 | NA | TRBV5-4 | TGTGCCAGCAGCTTGGGTGCTAGCGGGACAAGCACAGATACGCAGTATTTT | CASSLGASGTSTDTQYF
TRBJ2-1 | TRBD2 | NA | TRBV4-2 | TGTGCCAGCAGCCAAGAGTTGGTAGCGGGAGTCCGTGAGCAGTTCTTC | CASSQELVAGVREQFF
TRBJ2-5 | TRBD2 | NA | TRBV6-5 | TGTGCCAGCAGGAACGGGGGGAACCAAGAGACCCAGTACTTC | CASRNGGNQETQYF
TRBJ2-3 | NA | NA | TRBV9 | TGTGCCAGCAGTCCTCAAGGGGTACACACAGATACGCAGTATTTT | CASSPQGVHTDTQYF
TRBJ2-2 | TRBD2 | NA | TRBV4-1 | TGCGCCAGCAGCCAAGAGGGGGGGAACGGGGAGCTGTTTTTT | CASSQEGGNGELFF
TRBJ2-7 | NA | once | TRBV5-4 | TGTGCCAGCAGCCCAGGACAGTTTTTTTCCTACGAGCAGTACTTC | CASSPGQFFSYEQYF
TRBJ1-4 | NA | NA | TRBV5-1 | TGCGCCAGCAGCTTGGGCCCGGGGGAAAAACTGTTTTTT | CASSLGPGEKLFF
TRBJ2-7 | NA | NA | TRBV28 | TGTGCCAGCACCATTAAGCAGGGTTCTAGCTACGAGCAGTACTTC | CASTIKQGSSYEQYF
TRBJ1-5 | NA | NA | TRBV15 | TGTGCCACCAGCAGAGATCTTCCTCAGCCCCAGCATTTT | CATSRDLPQPQHF
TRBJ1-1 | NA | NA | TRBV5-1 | TGCGCCAGCAGCATAGGGACCGGGGCAGCGGGCGCTGAAGCTTTCTTT | CASSIGTGAAGAEAFF
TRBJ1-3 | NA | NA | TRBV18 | TGTGCCAGCTCACCAGACGTCAGGATCTCTGGAAACACCATATATTTT | CASSPDVRISGNTIYF